This TCR beta chain was observed in a study of tumor and adjacent non-tumor tissue in lung cancer. The template was RNA from unsorted bulk tissue. A modified ARM-PCR protocol with three rounds of nested PCR amplified TCRbeta. MiXCR, run by TCRdb on the multiplex PCR reads, gives a single entry per CDR3 protein. Of some 200,000 distinct CDR3 sequences in the sample, about two thirds were seen once. The CDR3 length is 19 residues. Germline CDR1 reads SGHNT; CDR2 reads YENEEA. The ends were cut back, 4 bases at V and 1 base at J, with 24 bases in the middle. With respect to this clonotype: Without the conserved terminal phenylalanine or tryptophan, this CDR3 likely stems from a read error.

Sequenced input: lung tumor tissue. The chain carries TRBV11-3 and TRBJ2-3, with TRBD2 as a possible D gene (6 bases). This clonotype was obtained from a man aged 55 to 70 with non-small cell lung cancer. This CDR3 reads CASSYDPLEVGSRTDTQYL. CDR3 nucleotides: TGTGCCAGCAGCTATGATCCCCTAGAAGTCGGGAGCCGCACAGATACGCAGTATTTA.